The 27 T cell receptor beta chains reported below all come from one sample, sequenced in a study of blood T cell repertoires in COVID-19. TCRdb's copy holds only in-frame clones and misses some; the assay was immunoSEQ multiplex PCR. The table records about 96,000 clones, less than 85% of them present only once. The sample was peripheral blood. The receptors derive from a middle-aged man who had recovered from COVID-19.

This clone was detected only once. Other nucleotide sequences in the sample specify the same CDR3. DNA of the CDR3: TGCGCCAGCAGCTTCCTCAGCAATGAGCAGTTCTTC. This translates into CASSFLSNEQFF. The V gene is TRBV5-1, the J gene TRBJ2-1; D call uncertain. The ends were cut back, 2 bases at V and 6 bases at J, with 6 bases in the middle. Germline V gene data show CDR1 as SGHRS and CDR2 as YFSETQ. The CDR3 is 12 amino acids.

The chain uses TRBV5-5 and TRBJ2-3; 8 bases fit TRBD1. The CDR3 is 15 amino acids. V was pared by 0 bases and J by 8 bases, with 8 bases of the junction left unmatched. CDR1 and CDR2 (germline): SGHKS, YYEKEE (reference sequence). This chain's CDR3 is CASSLAGQGRGTQYF. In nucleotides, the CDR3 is TGTGCCAGCAGCTTGGCTGGACAGGGACGGGGTACGCAGTATTTT.

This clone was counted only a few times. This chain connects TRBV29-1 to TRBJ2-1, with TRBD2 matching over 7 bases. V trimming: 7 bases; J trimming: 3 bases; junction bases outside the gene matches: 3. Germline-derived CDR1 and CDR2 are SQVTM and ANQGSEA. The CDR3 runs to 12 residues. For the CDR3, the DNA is TGCAGCGGGGGGGAGGGCTACAATGAGCAGTTCTTC. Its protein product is CSGGEGYNEQFF.

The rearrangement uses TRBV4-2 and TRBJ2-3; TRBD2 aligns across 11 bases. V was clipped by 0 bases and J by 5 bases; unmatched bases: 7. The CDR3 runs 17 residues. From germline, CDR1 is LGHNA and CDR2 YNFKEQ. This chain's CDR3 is CASSQDWALAGVDTQYF. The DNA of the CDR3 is TGTGCCAGCAGCCAAGATTGGGCACTAGCGGGGGTAGATACGCAGTATTTT.

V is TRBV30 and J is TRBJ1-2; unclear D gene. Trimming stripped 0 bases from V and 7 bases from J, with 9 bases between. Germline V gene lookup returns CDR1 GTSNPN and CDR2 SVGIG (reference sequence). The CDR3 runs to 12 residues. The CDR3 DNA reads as TGTGCCTGGAGTGTAGGAGGCGGTGGCTACACCTTC. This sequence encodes CAWSVGGGGYTF.

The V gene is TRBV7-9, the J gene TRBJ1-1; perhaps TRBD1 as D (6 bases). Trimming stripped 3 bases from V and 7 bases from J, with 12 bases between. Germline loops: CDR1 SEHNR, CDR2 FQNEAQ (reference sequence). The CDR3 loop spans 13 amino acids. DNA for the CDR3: TGTGCCAGCAGCTTCAGGGACATGGTTGAAGCTTTCTTT. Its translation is CASSFRDMVEAFF.

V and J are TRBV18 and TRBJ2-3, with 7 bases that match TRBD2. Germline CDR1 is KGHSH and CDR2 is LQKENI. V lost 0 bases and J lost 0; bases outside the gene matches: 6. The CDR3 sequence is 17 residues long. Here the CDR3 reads CASSPPSPAGSTDTQYF. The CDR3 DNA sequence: TGTGCCAGCTCACCACCGAGTCCAGCGGGGAGCACAGATACGCAGTATTTT.

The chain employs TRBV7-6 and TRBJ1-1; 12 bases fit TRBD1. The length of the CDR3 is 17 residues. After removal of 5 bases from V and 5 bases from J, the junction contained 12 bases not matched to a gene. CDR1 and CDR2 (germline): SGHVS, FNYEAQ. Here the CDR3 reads CASSPGTGGAGFTEAFF. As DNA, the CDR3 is TGTGCCAGCAGCCCAGGGACAGGGGGCGCGGGTTTTACTGAAGCTTTCTTT.

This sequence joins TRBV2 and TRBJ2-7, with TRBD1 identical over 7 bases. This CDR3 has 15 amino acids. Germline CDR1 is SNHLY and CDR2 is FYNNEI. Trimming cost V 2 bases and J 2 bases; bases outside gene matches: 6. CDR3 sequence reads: CASSEQVDRAYEQYF. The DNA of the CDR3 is TGTGCCAGCAGTGAACAAGTAGACAGGGCCTACGAGCAGTACTTC.

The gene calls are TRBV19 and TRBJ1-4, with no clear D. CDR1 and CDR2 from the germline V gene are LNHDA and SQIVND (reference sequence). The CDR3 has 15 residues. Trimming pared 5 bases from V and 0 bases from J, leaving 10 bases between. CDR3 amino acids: CASSPSAATNEKLFF. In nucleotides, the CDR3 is TGTGCCAGTAGTCCTTCCGCGGCAACTAATGAAAAACTGTTTTTT.

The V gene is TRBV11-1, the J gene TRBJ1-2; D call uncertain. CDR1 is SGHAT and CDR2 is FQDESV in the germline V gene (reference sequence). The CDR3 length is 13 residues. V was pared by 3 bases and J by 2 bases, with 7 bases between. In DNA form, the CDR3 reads TGTGCCAGCAGCTTTACGGGGAACTATGGCTACACCTTC. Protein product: CASSFTGNYGYTF. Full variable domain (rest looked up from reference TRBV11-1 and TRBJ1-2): EAEVAQSPRYKITEKSQAVAFWCDPISGHATLYWYRQILGQGPELLVQFQDESVVDDSQLPKDRFSAERLKGVDSTLKIQPAELGDSAMYLCASSFTGNYGYTFGSGTRLTVV.

Written as DNA, the CDR3 is TGTGCCAGCAGCCTGGAGACAGATTACAATGAGCAGTTCTTC. Amino acid sequence: CASSLETDYNEQFF. The V and J genes are TRBV7-3 and TRBJ2-1; a weak D match, TRBD1 (5 bases). From germline, CDR1 is SGHTA and CDR2 FQGTGA. The V end was cut by 5 bases, the J end by 4 bases, with 12 bases between. The CDR3 is made up of 14 amino acids.

The CDR3 spells CASSRPGMGFAEAFF. Written as DNA, the CDR3 is TGCGCCAGCAGCCGCCCCGGGATGGGGTTCGCTGAAGCTTTCTTT. The rearrangement uses TRBV4-1 and TRBJ1-1; D is uncertain. This CDR3 spans 15 amino acids. V lost 4 bases and J 6 bases, leaving 18 bases between the germline ends. In germline, CDR1 is MGHRA, CDR2 YSYEKL.

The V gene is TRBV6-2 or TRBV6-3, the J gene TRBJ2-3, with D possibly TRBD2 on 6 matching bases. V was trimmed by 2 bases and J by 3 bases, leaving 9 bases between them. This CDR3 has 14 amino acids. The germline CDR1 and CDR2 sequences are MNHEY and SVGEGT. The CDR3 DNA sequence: TGTGCCAGCAGTTACGTGGCGGGGACAGATACGCAGTATTTT. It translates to CASSYVAGTDTQYF.

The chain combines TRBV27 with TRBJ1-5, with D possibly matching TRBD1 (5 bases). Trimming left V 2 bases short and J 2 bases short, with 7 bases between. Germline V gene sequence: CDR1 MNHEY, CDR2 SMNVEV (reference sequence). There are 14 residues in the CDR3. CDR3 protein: CASSLIGGNQPQHF. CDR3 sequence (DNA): TGTGCCAGCAGTTTAATAGGGGGCAATCAGCCCCAGCATTTT.

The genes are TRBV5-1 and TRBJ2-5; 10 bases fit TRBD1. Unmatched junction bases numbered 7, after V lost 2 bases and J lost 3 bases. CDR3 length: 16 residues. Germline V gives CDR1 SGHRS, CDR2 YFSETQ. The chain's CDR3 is CASSLRQGALKETQYF. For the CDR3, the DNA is TGCGCCAGCAGCTTAAGACAGGGGGCTTTGAAAGAGACCCAGTACTTC.

Written as DNA, the CDR3 is TGTGCCACCAAAGGGGGGGATCTTTTCCAGCCCCAGCATTTT. This codes for CATKGGDLFQPQHF. V usage is TRBV24-1 and J usage is TRBJ1-5; possibly TRBD1 for D (6 bases). This CDR3 comprises 14 residues. V was cut by 8 bases and J by 7 bases, with 17 bases left in between. The germline CDR1 and CDR2 sequences are KGHDR and SFDVKD.

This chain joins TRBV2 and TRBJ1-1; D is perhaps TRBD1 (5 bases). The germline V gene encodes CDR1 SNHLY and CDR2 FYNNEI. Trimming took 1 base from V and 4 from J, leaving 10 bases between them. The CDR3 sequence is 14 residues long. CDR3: CASSEDIRVTEAFF. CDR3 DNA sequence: TGTGCCAGCAGTGAAGATATCAGGGTCACTGAAGCTTTCTTT.

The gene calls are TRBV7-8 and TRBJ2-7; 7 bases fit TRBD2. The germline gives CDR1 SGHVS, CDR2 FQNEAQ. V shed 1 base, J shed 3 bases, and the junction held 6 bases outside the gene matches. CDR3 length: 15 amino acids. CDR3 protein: CASSLGVSGGYEQYF. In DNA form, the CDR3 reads TGTGCCAGCAGCTTAGGGGTATCGGGAGGCTACGAGCAGTACTTC.

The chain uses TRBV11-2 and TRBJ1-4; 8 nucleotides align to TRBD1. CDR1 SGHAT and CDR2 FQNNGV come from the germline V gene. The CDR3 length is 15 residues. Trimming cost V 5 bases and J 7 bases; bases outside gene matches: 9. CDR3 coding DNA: TGTGCCAGCAGCCCCGACAGGGGAGGAATTGAAAAACTGTTTTTT. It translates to CASSPDRGGIEKLFF.

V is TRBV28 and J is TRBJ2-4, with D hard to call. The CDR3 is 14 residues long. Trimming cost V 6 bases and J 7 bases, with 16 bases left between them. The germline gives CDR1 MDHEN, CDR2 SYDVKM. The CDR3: CASSRLNRSNIQYF. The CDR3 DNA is TGTGCCAGCAGCAGACTTAATAGGTCGAACATTCAGTACTTC.

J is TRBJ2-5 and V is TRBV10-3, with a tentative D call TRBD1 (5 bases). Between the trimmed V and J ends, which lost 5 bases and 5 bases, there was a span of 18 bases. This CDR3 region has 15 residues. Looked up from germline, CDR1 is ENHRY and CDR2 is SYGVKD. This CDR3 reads CAISIGQTEAETQYF. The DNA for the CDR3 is TGTGCCATCAGTATCGGACAAACTGAGGCGGAGACCCAGTACTTC.

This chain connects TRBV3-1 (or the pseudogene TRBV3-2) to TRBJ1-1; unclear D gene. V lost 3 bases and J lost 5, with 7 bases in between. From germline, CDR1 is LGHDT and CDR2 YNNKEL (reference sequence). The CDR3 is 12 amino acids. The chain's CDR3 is CASSQRGTEAFF. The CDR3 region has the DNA TGTGCCAGCAGCCAGAGAGGAACTGAAGCTTTCTTT.

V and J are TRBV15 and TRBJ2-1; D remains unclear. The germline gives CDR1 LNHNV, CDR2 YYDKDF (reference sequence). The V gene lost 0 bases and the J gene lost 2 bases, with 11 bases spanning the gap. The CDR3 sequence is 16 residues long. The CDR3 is CATSRDGWAAYNEQFF. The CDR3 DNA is TGTGCCACCAGCAGAGATGGATGGGCAGCCTACAATGAGCAGTTCTTC.

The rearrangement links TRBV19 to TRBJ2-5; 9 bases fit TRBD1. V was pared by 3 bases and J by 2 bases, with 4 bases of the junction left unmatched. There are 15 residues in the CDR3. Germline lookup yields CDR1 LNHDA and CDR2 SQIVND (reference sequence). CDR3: CASSMGQGPQETQYF. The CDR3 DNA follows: TGTGCCAGTAGTATGGGACAGGGCCCTCAAGAGACCCAGTACTTC.

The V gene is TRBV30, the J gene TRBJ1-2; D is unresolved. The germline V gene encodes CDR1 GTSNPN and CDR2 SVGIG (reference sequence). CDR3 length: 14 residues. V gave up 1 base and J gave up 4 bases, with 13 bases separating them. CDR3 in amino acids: CAWSASFSGYGYTF. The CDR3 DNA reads TGTGCCTGGAGTGCCTCCTTTAGTGGCTATGGCTACACCTTC. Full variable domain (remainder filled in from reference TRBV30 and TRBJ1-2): SQTIHQWPATLVQPVGSPLSLECTVEGTSNPNLYWYRQAAGRGLQLLFYSVGIGQISSEVPQNLSASRPQDRQFILSSKKLLLSDSGFYLCAWSASFSGYGYTFGSGTRLTVV.

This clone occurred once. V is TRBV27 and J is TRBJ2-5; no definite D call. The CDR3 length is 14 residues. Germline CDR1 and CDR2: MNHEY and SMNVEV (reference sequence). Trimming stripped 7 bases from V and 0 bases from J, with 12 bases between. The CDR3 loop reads CASNQTLYQETQYF. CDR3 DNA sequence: TGTGCCAGCAATCAGACACTGTACCAAGAGACCCAGTACTTC.